This TCR beta chain came from a study of T cells in Graves' hyperthyroidism and ophthalmopathy. Germline V gene data show CDR1 as MNHEY and CDR2 as SVGEGT. The CDR3 has 16 residues. V was trimmed by 2 bases and J by 2 bases, leaving 12 bases between them. This clonotype was seen a handful of times. Amplification targeted TCR beta CDR3 regions from RNA transcripts. Primed by the HTBI set, a first-round RT-PCR was run on the TCR CDR3. TCRdb reprocessed the multiplex PCR reads via MiXCR and lists one record per CDR3 protein. The data contain around 340,000 distinct CDR3 sequences, 16% of them singletons. The chain uses TRBV6-2 or TRBV6-3 and TRBJ2-2; possibly TRBD2 for D (5 bases). This TCR was sampled from a young man with Graves' hyperthyroidism. Sequenced sample: blood. The CDR3 loop reads CASSYRSSKNTGELFF. The CDR3 DNA follows: TGTGCCAGCAGTTACAGGTCTAGCAAAAACACCGGGGAGCTGTTTTTT.